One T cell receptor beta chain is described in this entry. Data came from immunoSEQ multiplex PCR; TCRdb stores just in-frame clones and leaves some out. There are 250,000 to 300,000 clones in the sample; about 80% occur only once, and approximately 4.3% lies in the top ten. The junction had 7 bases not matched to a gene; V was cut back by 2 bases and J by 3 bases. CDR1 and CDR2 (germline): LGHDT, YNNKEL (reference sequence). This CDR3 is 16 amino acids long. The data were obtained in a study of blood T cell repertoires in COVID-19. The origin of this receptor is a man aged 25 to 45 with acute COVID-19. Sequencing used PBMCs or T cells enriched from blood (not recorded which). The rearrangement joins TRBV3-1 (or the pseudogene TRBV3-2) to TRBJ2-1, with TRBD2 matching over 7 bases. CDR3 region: CASSQHSGCSYNEQFF. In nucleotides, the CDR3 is TGTGCCAGCAGCCAACATAGCGGGTGTAGCTACAATGAGCAGTTCTTC.